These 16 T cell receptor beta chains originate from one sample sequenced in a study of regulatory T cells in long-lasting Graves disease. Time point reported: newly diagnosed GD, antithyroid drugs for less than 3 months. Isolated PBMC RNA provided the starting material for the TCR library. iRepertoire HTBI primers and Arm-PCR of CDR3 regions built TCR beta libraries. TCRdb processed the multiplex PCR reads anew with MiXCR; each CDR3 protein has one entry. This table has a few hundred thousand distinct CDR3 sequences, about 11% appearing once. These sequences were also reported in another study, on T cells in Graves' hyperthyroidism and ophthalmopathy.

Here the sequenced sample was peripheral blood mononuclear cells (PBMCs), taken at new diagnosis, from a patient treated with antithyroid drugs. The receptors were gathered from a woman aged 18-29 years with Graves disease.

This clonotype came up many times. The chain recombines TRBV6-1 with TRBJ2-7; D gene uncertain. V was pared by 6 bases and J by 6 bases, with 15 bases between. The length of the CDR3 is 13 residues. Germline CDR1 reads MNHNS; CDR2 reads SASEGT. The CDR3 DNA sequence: TGTGCCAGCAGCCTTTCGCTATCGGGCGAGCAGTACTTC. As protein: CASSLSLSGEQYF.

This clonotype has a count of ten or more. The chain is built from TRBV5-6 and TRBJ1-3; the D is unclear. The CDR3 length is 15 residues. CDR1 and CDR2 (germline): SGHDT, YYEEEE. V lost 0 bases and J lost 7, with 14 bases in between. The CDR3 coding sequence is TGTGCCAGCAGCTTGGCCGACTTCTCGAGGAACACCATATATTTT. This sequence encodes CASSLADFSRNTIYF.

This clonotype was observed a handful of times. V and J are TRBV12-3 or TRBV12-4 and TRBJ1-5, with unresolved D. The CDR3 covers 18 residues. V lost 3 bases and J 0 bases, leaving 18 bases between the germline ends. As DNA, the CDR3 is TGTGCCAGCAGTTTCTCTCAACAGACTTCTTATAGCAATCAGCCCCAGCATTTT. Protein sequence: CASSFSQQTSYSNQPQHF.

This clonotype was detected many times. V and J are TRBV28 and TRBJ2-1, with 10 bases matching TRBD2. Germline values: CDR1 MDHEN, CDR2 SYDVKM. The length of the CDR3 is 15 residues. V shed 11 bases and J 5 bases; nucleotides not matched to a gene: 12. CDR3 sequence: CAVTRAGGVHNEQFF. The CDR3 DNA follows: TGTGCCGTCACGCGAGCGGGAGGGGTCCACAATGAGCAGTTCTTC.

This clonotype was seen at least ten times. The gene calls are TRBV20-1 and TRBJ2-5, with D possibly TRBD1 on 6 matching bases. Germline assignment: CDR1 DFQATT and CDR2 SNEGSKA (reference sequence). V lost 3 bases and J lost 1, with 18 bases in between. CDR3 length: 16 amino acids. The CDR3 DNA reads TGCAGTGCTAGGGGGGCCTTGGGAAGCGGCCAAGAGACCCAGTACTTC. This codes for CSARGALGSGQETQYF.

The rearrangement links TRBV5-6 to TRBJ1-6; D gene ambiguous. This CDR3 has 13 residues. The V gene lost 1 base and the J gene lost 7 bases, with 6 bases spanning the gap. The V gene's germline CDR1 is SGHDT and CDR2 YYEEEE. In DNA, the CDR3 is TGTGCCAGCAGCTTGCTCGGGAATTCACCCCTCCACTTT. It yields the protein CASSLLGNSPLHF.

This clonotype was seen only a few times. DNA for the CDR3: TGCAGCGTCGACGGACAGGGGGCGCGCGATGAGCAGTTCTTC. This codes for CSVDGQGARDEQFF. This chain uses TRBV29-1 with TRBJ2-1; 11 bases map to TRBD1. This CDR3 has 14 amino acids. J lost 8 bases, V lost 6 bases, and 9 bases had no gene match. In germline, CDR1 is SQVTM, CDR2 ANQGSEA.

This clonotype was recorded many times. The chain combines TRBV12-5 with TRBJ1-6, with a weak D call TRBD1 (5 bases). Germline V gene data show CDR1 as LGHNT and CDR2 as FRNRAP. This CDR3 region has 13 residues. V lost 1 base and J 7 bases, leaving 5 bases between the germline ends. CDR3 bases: TGTGCTAGTGGTTTGGCAGGGAATTCACCCCTCCACTTT. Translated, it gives CASGLAGNSPLHF.

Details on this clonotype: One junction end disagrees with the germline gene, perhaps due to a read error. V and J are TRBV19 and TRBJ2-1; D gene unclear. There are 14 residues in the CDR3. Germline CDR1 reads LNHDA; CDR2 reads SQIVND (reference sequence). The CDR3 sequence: CASSKARRVNEQLF. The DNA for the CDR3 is TGTGCCAGTAGTAAGGCCCGACGTGTAAATGAGCAGCTCTTC.

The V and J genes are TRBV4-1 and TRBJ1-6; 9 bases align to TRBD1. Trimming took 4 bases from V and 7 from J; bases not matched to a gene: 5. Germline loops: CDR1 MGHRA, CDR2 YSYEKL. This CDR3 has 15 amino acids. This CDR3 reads CASSRTGGVNSPLHF. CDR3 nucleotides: TGCGCCAGCAGCCGAACAGGGGGCGTAAATTCACCCCTCCACTTT.

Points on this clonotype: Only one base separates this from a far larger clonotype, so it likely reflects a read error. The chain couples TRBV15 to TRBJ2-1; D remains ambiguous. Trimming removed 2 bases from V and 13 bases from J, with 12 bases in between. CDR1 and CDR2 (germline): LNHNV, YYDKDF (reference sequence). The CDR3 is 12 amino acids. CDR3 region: CATSRQQETQFF. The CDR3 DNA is TGTGCCACCAGCAGACAACAAGAGACCCAGTTCTTC.

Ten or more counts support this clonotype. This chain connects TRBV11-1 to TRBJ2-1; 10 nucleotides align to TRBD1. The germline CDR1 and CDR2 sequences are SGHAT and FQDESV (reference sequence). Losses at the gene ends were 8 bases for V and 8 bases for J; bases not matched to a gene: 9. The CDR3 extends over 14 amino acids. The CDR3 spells CASGPRDRGDEQFF. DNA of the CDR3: TGTGCCAGCGGGCCCCGGGACAGGGGCGATGAGCAGTTCTTC.

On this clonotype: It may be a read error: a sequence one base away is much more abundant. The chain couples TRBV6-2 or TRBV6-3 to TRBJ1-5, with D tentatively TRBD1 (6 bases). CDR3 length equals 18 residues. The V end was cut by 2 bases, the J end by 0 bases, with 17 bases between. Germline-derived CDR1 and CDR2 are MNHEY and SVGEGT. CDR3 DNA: TGTGCCAGCAGTTACGCCCAGGGGCAAAGATATAGCAATCAGCCCCAGCATTTT. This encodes CASSYAQGQRYSNQPQHF.

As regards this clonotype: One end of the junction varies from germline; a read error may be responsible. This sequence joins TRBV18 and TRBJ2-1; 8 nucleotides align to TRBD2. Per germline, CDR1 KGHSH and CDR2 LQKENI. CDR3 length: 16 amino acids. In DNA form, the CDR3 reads TGTGTCAGCTCACCACCGAGTGGACTAGCTTCTCGGCAGGGGTTCTTC. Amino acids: CVSSPPSGLASRQGFF.

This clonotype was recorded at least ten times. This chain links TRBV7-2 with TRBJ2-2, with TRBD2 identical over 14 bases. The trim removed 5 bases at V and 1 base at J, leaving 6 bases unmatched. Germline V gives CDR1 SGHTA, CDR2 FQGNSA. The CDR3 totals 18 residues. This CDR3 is CASSPRGLAGVNTGELFF. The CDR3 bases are TGTGCCAGCAGCCCCCGGGGACTAGCGGGGGTGAACACCGGGGAGCTGTTTTTT.

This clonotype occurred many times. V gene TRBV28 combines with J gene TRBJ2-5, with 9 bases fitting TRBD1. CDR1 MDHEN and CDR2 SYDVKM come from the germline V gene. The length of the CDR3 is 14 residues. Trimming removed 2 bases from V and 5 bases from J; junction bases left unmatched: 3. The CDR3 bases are TGTGCCAGCAGTTTACTCGACAGGGGGGAGACCCAGTACTTC. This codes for CASSLLDRGETQYF.